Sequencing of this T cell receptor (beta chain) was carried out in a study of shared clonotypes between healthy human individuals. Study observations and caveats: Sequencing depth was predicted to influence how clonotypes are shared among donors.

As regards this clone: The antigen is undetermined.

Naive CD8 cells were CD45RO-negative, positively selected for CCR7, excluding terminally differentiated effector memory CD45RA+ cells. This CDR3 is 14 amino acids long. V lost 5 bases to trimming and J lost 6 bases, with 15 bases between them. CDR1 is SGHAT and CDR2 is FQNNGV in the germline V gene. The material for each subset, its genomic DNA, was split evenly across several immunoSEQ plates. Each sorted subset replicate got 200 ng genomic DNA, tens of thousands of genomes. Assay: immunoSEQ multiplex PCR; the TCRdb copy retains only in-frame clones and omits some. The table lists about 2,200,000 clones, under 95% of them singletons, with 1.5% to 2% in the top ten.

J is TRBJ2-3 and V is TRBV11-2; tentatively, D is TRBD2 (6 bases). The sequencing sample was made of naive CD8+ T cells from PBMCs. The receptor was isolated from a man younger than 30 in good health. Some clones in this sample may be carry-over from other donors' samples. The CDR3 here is CASSPPDGTDTQYF. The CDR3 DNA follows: TGTGCCAGCAGCCCTCCCGACGGGACTGATACGCAGTATTTT.